The clone carrying this T cell receptor beta chain was observed a few times. Its antigen remains unidentified. The source of the PBMCs was around 9 ml of fresh peripheral blood. The source of the sample is a study of T cells in Graves' hyperthyroidism and ophthalmopathy. TCR beta CDR3 sequences were amplified from RNA transcripts. RT-PCR in the first round (using the HTBI primer set) targeted the TCR CDR3. TCRdb re-called the multiplex PCR reads with MiXCR, one entry per CDR3 protein. The table has roughly 300,000 distinct CDR3 sequences, approximately 14% seen once. Study results and caveats: Ophthalmopathy cases were set apart from stable hyperthyroidism by a 13 V-J model. In blood, most of the thyroid clonotypes expanded above 0.001 were also present.

This CDR3 comprises 15 residues. V shed 3 bases and J 2 bases; nucleotides not matched to a gene: 5. Germline V gives CDR1 DFQATT, CDR2 SNEGSKA (reference sequence). The specimen sequenced was blood. The chain carries TRBV20-1 and TRBJ2-1, with TRBD2 matching 9 bases. The TCR sequence derives from a woman in her twenties or thirties with Graves' hyperthyroidism. CDR3 nucleotides: TGCAGTGCTAGCAACATAGCGGGGGCCTACAATGAGCAGTTCTTC. Translated, it gives CSASNIAGAYNEQFF.